This section outlines one T cell receptor beta chain sequence together with its context. The target antigen is unknown. The CDR3 extends over 14 amino acids. Deletions cut 5 bases from V and 3 bases from J, with 11 bases between. From germline, CDR1 is LNHNV and CDR2 YYDKDF (reference sequence). The data originate from a study of radiotherapy plus CTLA-4 blockade in lung cancer. On the study more broadly: Objective response rate was about 19%; disease control rate, approximately 33%.

Sequencing used immunoSEQ multiplex PCR; TCRdb keeps in-frame clones, though not all of them. The sample records about 62,000 clones, 70% to 80% being singletons. Study observations and caveats: Peripheral blood showed expansion of tumor-derived TCR clones after radiotherapy and ipilimumab.

The rearrangement links TRBV15 to TRBJ1-5, with D tentatively TRBD1 (6 bases). This TCR came from a human donor with non-small cell lung cancer who had a complete response to radiotherapy plus ipilimumab. The input for sequencing was peripheral blood, taken from a patient treated with radiotherapy plus ipilimumab. The CDR3 sequence: CATSRHRDNQPQHF. The DNA of the CDR3 is TGTGCCACCAGCCGGCACAGGGACAATCAGCCCCAGCATTTT.